The 15 T cell receptor beta chains reported below all come from one sample, sequenced in a study of OX40 agonist ivuxolimab in advanced cancers. Sequenced by immunoSEQ multiplex PCR; TCRdb stores in-frame clones only, minus some. The sample carries more than 60,000 clones, about 85% recorded once. Sequencing used CD4+ or CD8+ T cells sorted from blood, obtained in a trial of the OX40 agonist ivuxolimab. The source of these receptors is an adult with an advanced solid tumor such as melanoma, head and neck, liver or kidney cancer.

The chain employs TRBV7-8 and TRBJ1-4; 7 nucleotides align to TRBD1. This CDR3 is 13 amino acids long. V was clipped by 1 base and J by 7 bases; unmatched bases: 0. Per the germline V gene, CDR1 is SGHVS and CDR2 is FQNEAQ. CDR3 loop: CASSLDRGEKLFF. The CDR3 region has the DNA TGTGCCAGCAGCTTAGACAGGGGTGAAAAACTGTTTTTT.

This chain joins TRBV7-2 and TRBJ1-5; no clear D gene. The V end lost 1 base, the J end lost 0 bases, and 7 bases lay between the germline ends. The CDR3 runs to 15 residues. Looked up from germline, CDR1 is SGHTA and CDR2 is FQGNSA. CDR3 bases: TGTGCCAGCAGCTTAGACTTTAATAGCAATCAGCCCCAGCATTTT. Protein sequence: CASSLDFNSNQPQHF.

J is TRBJ1-2 and V is TRBV4-3; tentatively, D is TRBD1 (5 bases). The V end was cut by 4 bases, the J end by 0 bases, with 15 bases between. CDR3 size: 16 residues. From germline, CDR1 is LGHNA and CDR2 YSLEER. CDR3 nucleotide sequence: TGCGCCAGCAGCCCATCCTACGGGACCGCTAACTATGGCTACACCTTC. Residues: CASSPSYGTANYGYTF.

This chain joins TRBV7-9 and TRBJ2-3; D may be TRBD1 (6 bases). The germline V gene encodes CDR1 SEHNR and CDR2 FQNEAQ (reference sequence). The CDR3 runs to 14 residues. V was clipped by 1 base and J by 6 bases, with 11 bases between them. The DNA for the CDR3 is TGTGCCAGCAGCTTAGGACAGGAAATGGATACGCAGTATTTT. Residues: CASSLGQEMDTQYF.

This clone was detected only once. The rearrangement links TRBV6-5 to TRBJ2-7; the D gene is possibly TRBD2 (5 bases). Germline V gives CDR1 MNHEY, CDR2 SVGAGI. Trimming shortened V by 7 bases and J by 3 bases, and 19 bases separated the two germline ends. The CDR3 sequence is 15 residues long. The CDR3, as DNA: TGTGCCAGCACTTTCGGGAAAGCTCGAGGCTACGAGCAGTACTTC. It specifies CASTFGKARGYEQYF.

The V and J genes are TRBV2 and TRBJ1-5, with TRBD1 identical over 12 bases. CDR1 and CDR2 from the germline V gene are SNHLY and FYNNEI. The CDR3 is 19 amino acids. J gave up 0 bases and V 3 bases, and 9 bases lay outside the gene matches. CDR3 DNA sequence: TGTGCCAGCAGTGACGCCCCGGGACAGGGGGCTGGTAGCAATCAGCCCCAGCATTTT. Translating it yields CASSDAPGQGAGSNQPQHF.

J is TRBJ1-2 and V is TRBV6-5, with 7 bases lining up with TRBD1. The V gene's germline CDR1 is MNHEY and CDR2 SVGAGI. V trimming: 4 bases; J trimming: 0 bases; junction bases outside the gene matches: 5. This CDR3 contains 15 residues. The CDR3 region is CASSSPGQPNYGYTF. The DNA of the CDR3 is TGTGCCAGCAGTTCTCCGGGACAGCCTAACTATGGCTACACCTTC.

The V gene is TRBV5-4, the J gene TRBJ2-2, with 8 bases matching TRBD1. CDR1 and CDR2 (germline): SGHNT, YYREEE (reference sequence). The V and J ends lost 4 bases and 5 bases, in that order; junction bases with no gene match: 10. This CDR3 is built from 16 residues. CDR3: CASSQPAGGFTGELFF. For the CDR3, the DNA is TGTGCCAGCAGCCAACCCGCAGGGGGCTTTACCGGGGAGCTGTTTTTT.

The chain has TRBV5-1 and TRBJ2-5, with a tentative D call TRBD2 (6 bases). Between the trimmed V and J ends, which lost 7 bases and 3 bases, there was a span of 16 bases. This CDR3 has 14 residues. Germline loops: CDR1 SGHRS, CDR2 YFSETQ. CDR3 sequence: CASAVREDKETQYF. In DNA form, the CDR3 reads TGCGCCAGCGCCGTGAGGGAGGATAAAGAGACCCAGTACTTC.

The chain uses TRBV9 and TRBJ2-2; TRBD2 agrees at 8 bases. V lost 6 bases and J lost 6; bases outside the gene matches: 10. The CDR3 contains 15 residues. Germline V gives CDR1 SGDLS, CDR2 YYNGEE. CDR3 in amino acids: CASNLGTRGSGELFF. The CDR3 DNA is TGTGCCAGCAACCTTGGGACTAGAGGGTCCGGGGAGCTGTTTTTT.

The V call is TRBV7-2, the J call TRBJ2-7; D gene unclear. Deletions cut 0 bases from V and 0 bases from J, with 9 bases between. CDR3 size: 15 residues. Germline V gene lookup returns CDR1 SGHTA and CDR2 FQGNSA. DNA of the CDR3: TGTGCCAGCAGCTTAGCGAGCACCAACTCCTACGAGCAGTACTTC. It encodes CASSLASTNSYEQYF.

CDR3 nucleotide sequence: TGCGCCAGCAGCCAAGTAACTGGCCCCTTAGGAGATGAGCAGTTCTTC. Amino acid sequence: CASSQVTGPLGDEQFF. The chain is built from TRBV4-3 and TRBJ2-1; no clear D. V lost 1 base and J 8 bases, leaving 18 bases between the germline ends. Germline values: CDR1 LGHNA, CDR2 YSLEER. CDR3 length: 16 amino acids.

Note on this clone: Other nucleotide sequences in the sample specify the same CDR3. V is TRBV7-9 and J is TRBJ2-7; 9 nucleotides agree with TRBD2. Germline V gene sequence: CDR1 SEHNR, CDR2 FQNEAQ (reference sequence). This CDR3 is built from 14 residues. With V trimmed by 1 base and J by 4 bases, 2 bases remained unmatched. The CDR3 region is CASSLGRGGYEQYF. CDR3 in DNA: TGTGCCAGCAGCTTAGGGCGGGGGGGTTACGAGCAGTACTTC.

The chain links TRBV23-1 to TRBJ1-2; the D is unclear. TRBV23-1 belongs to the ORF category, with a function that is uncertain. Trimming took off 1 base at V and 13 bases at J, with 19 bases between the two ends. The length of the CDR3 is 14 residues. The CDR3 sequence is CASSQFRTAAPPTF. CDR3 bases: TGCGCCAGCAGTCAATTTAGGACGGCGGCCCCACCCACCTTC.

The rearrangement joins TRBV5-1 to TRBJ2-1; 10 nucleotides line up with TRBD1. There are 16 residues in the CDR3. The junction had 12 bases not matched to a gene; V was cut back by 4 bases and J by 8 bases. In germline, CDR1 is SGHRS, CDR2 YFSETQ. The CDR3 is CASSPPTGGFGDEQFF. The DNA of the CDR3 is TGCGCCAGCAGCCCCCCGACAGGGGGCTTCGGCGATGAGCAGTTCTTC. Complete variable domain (other parts from reference TRBV5-1 and TRBJ2-1): KAGVTQTPRYLIKTRGQQVTLSCSPISGHRSVSWYQQTPGQGLQFLFEYFSETQRNKGNFPGRFSGRQFSNSRSEMNVSTLELGDSALYLCASSPPTGGFGDEQFFGPGTRLTVL.